This passage covers 9 T cell receptor beta chains from one sample sequenced in a study of vaccination and CD4 T cells after COVID-19. Treatment defined: roughly 10-day PBMC culture with coronavirus spike peptide pools or control peptides (ViraFEST assay). No antigen has been identified for these receptors. The Oncomine TCR Beta short-read assay was applied to DNA of cultured CD4+ T cells. TCRdb re-analysed the PCR reads in MiXCR, keeping a single row per CDR3 protein. The sample yields around 14,000 distinct CDR3 sequences, approximately 53% seen once. The sample consisted of CD4+ T cells from blood, cultured in vitro. The origin of the receptors is a human donor who had recovered from COVID-19.

V and J are TRBV5-1 and TRBJ2-3, with 7 bases aligning to TRBD1. The J segment lost 2 bases and the V segment lost 2 bases, leaving 8 bases of the junction unmatched. The germline CDR1 and CDR2 sequences are SGHRS and YFSETQ. The CDR3 is 16 amino acids. CDR3 protein: CASSLQGPISTDTQYF. For the CDR3, the DNA is TGCGCCAGCAGCTTACAGGGGCCCATTTCCACAGATACGCAGTATTTT.

The chain is built from TRBV20-1 and TRBJ1-5; no definite D call. Germline-derived CDR1 and CDR2 are DFQATT and SNEGSKA (reference sequence). Trimming removed 5 bases from V and 5 bases from J, with 13 bases in between. This CDR3 region has 13 residues. The CDR3 loop reads CSAGAANYQPQHF. The CDR3 coding sequence is TGCAGTGCTGGAGCGGCAAATTATCAGCCCCAGCATTTT.

V usage is TRBV7-8 and J usage is TRBJ2-5; maybe TRBD1 (6 bases). Germline CDR1 and CDR2: SGHVS and FQNEAQ. The CDR3 consists of 20 residues. The V end was cut by 1 base, the J end by 2 bases, with 26 bases between. The CDR3: CASSLGPRGVVRTQQETQYF. Written as DNA, the CDR3 is TGTGCCAGCAGCTTAGGACCCAGGGGTGTAGTTAGGACCCAGCAAGAGACCCAGTACTTC. The full variable domain, in which reference TRBV7-8 and TRBJ2-5 provide the parts outside the CDR3, is GAGVSQSPRYKVAKRGQDVALRCDPISGHVSLFWYQQALGQGPEFLTYFQNEAQLDKSGLPSDRFFAERPEGSVSTLKIQRTQQEDSAVYLCASSLGPRGVVRTQQETQYFGPGTRLLVL.

This sequence joins TRBV6-1 and TRBJ1-6; the match to TRBD1 covers 9 bases. Per germline, CDR1 MNHNS and CDR2 SASEGT. The CDR3 covers 15 residues. The V and J ends lost 6 bases and 7 bases, in that order; junction bases with no gene match: 7. CDR3 loop: CASSLPGQGNSPLHF. Here the CDR3 DNA reads TGTGCCAGCAGCCTACCCGGACAGGGGAATTCACCCCTCCACTTT.

The chain couples TRBV10-1 to TRBJ2-7; D call uncertain. V was shortened by 7 bases and J by 6 bases, with 19 bases between the two germline ends. The CDR3 runs 14 residues. Germline CDR1 is WNHNN and CDR2 is SYGVQD (reference sequence). CDR3 bases: TGCGCCAGCACCCCACTTTCCTTTTGTAGCGAGCAGTACTTC. This codes for CASTPLSFCSEQYF.

In its sample, this clonotype was seen a few times. The chain employs TRBV2 and TRBJ1-1; no definite D call. The germline V gene encodes CDR1 SNHLY and CDR2 FYNNEI. V lost 2 bases and J 2 bases, leaving 3 bases between the germline ends. CDR3 length: 12 amino acids. CDR3 DNA: TGTGCCAGCAGTGAATCTAACACTGAAGCTTTCTTT. Translating gives CASSESNTEAFF.

The J gene is TRBJ1-6, the V gene TRBV4-3; D may be TRBD1 (5 bases). Trimming took 1 base from V and 4 from J, leaving 14 bases between them. The CDR3 totals 17 residues. CDR1 is LGHNA, CDR2 YSLEER, per germline. Here the CDR3 reads CASSQGGSGTYNSPLHF. The CDR3 DNA sequence: TGCGCCAGCAGCCAAGGAGGGTCGGGGACTTATAATTCACCCCTCCACTTT.

The chain recombines TRBV4-1 with TRBJ2-3, with D unresolved. Trimming stripped 1 base from V and 2 bases from J, with 7 bases between. CDR3 length equals 14 residues. The germline V gene has CDR1 MGHRA and CDR2 YSYEKL. The DNA of the CDR3 is TGCGCCAGCAGCCAAGTCCCCCACACAGATACGCAGTATTTT. It yields the protein CASSQVPHTDTQYF.

CDR3 protein: CASSFWDSTYEQYF. In DNA, the CDR3 is TGTGCCAGCAGTTTCTGGGACTCTACCTACGAGCAGTACTTC. The J gene is TRBJ2-7, the V gene TRBV27; D is possibly TRBD2 (6 bases). The V and J ends lost 3 bases and 2 bases respectively, with 11 bases between them. In germline, CDR1 is MNHEY, CDR2 SMNVEV (reference sequence). The length of the CDR3 is 14 residues.